This T cell receptor (beta chain) was sequenced for a study of identifying expanded T cells in peripheral blood. Measured with immunoSEQ multiplex PCR; TCRdb has only the in-frame clones, and not every one. The sample consists of tens of thousands of clones, approximately 89% of them appearing once. The count of this clone is one. CDR1 and CDR2 (germline): MDHEN, SYDVKM. This CDR3 is 14 amino acids long. V shed 5 bases and J 4 bases; nucleotides not matched to a gene: 5. This receptor was identified in a person aged 18-70 years in good health. The chain joins TRBV28 to TRBJ2-4; 7 positions agree with TRBD1. The sample consisted of blood. CDR3 DNA: TGTGCCAGCAGTGCCTGGGACAGTAAAAACATTCAGTACTTC. Its translation is CASSAWDSKNIQYF.